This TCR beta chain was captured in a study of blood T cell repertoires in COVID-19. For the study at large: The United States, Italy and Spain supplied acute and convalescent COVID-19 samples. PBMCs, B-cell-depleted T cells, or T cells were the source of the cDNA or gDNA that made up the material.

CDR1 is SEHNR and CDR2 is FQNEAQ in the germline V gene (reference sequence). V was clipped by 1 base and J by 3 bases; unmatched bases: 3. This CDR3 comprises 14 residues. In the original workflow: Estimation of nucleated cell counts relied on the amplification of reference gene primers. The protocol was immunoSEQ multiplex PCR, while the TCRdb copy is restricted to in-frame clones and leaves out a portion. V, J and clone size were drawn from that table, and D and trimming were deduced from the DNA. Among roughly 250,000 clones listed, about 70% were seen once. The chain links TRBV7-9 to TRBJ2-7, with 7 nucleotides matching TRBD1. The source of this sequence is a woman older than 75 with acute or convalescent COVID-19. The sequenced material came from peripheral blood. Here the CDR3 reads CASSLGQGFYEQYF. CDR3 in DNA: TGTGCCAGCAGCTTAGGACAGGGTTTCTACGAGCAGTACTTC.